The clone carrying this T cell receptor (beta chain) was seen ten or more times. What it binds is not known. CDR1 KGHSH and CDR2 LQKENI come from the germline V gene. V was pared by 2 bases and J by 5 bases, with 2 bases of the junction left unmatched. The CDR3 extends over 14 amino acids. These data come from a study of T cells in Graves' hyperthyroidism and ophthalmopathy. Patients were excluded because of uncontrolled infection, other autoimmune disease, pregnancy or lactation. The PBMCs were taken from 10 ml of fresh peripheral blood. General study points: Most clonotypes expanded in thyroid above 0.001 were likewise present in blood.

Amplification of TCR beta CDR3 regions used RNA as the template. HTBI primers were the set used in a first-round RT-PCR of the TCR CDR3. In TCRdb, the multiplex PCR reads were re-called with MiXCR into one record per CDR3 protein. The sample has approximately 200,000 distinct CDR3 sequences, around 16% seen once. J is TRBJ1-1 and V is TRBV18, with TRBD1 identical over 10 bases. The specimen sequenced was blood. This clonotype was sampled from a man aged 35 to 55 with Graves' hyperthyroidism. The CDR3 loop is CASSPDRGRTEAFF. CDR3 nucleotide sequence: TGTGCCAGCTCACCAGACAGGGGGCGGACTGAAGCTTTCTTT.